The rows below give T cell receptor beta chains drawn from one sample of a study of T-cell reconstitution after alpha-beta-depleted transplantation in children. One entry per CDR3 protein results from TCRdb running MiXCR on the PCR reads. The sample lists hundreds of thousands of distinct CDR3 sequences, around 9.2% occurring once. The sample consisted of PBMCs, mostly from graft donor cells, taken 360 days after TCRalphabeta/CD19-depleted stem cell transplant. The receptors come from a male patient aged 2 to 10 who had a stem cell transplant for acute myeloid leukemia, so the T cells may come from the graft donor. The CDR3 runs from the conserved cysteine through the conserved F or W. Fields, in order: D gene, clone size, V gene, J gene, CDR3 protein, CDR3 DNA. A D gene is named only where the DNA matches it firmly. Size tells how often a clone was seen (once, few, many) or the class of an expanded clone, and some rows leave it out.

>NA|many|TRBV7-8|TRBJ2-3
CASSLAGWGEADTQYF
TGTGCCAGCAGCTTGGCGGGGTGGGGAGAGGCAGATACGCAGTATTTT
>NA|few|TRBV5-6|TRBJ1-1
CASSYDRDTEAFF
TGTGCCAGCAGCTACGACCGGGACACTGAAGCTTTCTTT
>TRBD1|once|TRBV12-3/TRBV12-4|TRBJ2-3
CDSSSPDRERADTQYF
TGTGACAGCAGTTCCCCGGACAGGGAGAGGGCAGATACGCAGTATTTT
>TRBD2|few|TRBV6-2/TRBV6-3|TRBJ2-1
CASSYRLAGERPSYNEQFF
TGTGCCAGCAGTTACAGACTAGCGGGAGAGAGACCCTCCTACAATGAGCAGTTCTTC
>NA|NA|TRBV11-2|TRBJ2-2
CASSPDLWVIGELFF
TGTGCCAGCAGCCCTGACCTTTGGGTTATCGGGGAGCTGTTTTTT
>NA|many|TRBV7-9|TRBJ2-7
CASSLVSGKQYF
TGTGCCAGCAGCTTAGTCTCGGGAAAGCAGTACTTC
>TRBD2|NA|TRBV5-1|TRBJ2-1
CASSSMRGGRWDEQFF
TGCGCCAGCAGCTCTATGCGGGGGGGCCGTTGGGATGAGCAGTTCTTC
>NA|NA|TRBV28|TRBJ2-2
CASQAAGSVGELFF
TGTGCCAGCCAGGCAGCGGGCTCTGTCGGGGAGCTGTTTTTT
>TRBD1|NA|TRBV12-3/TRBV12-4|TRBJ1-2
CASSFTGTATLDGYTF
TGTGCCAGCAGTTTTACCGGGACAGCAACCCTCGATGGCTACACCTTC
>TRBD2|many|TRBV12-3/TRBV12-4|TRBJ2-1
CASTIAGGRNEQFF
TGTGCCAGCACAATAGCGGGGGGGCGGAATGAGCAGTTCTTC
>NA|few|TRBV5-1|TRBJ2-5
CASSLFDRRETQYF
TGCGCCAGCAGCCTTTTTGACAGGAGAGAGACCCAGTACTTC
>TRBD2|few|TRBV6-5|TRBJ2-3
CASSSPGTSVPDTQYF
TGTGCCAGCAGTTCTCCCGGGACTAGCGTCCCAGATACGCAGTATTTT
>NA|NA|TRBV11-2|TRBJ2-1
CASSLARGAYNEQFF
TGTGCCAGCAGCTTAGCCCGGGGAGCCTACAATGAGCAGTTCTTC
>NA|many|TRBV29-1|TRBJ1-2
CSVERNGANYGYTF
TGCAGCGTTGAGAGAAATGGAGCTAACTATGGCTACACCTTC
>NA|many|TRBV20-1|TRBJ2-2
CSARGPGELFF
TGCAGTGCTCGGGGCCCCGGGGAGCTGTTTTTT
>TRBD2|NA|TRBV12-3/TRBV12-4|TRBJ2-1
CASSLGSGGFYNEQFF
TGTGCCAGCAGTTTGGGTAGCGGGGGATTCTACAATGAGCAGTTCTTC
>NA|many|TRBV28|TRBJ2-7
CASSFLRDSPVQYF
TGTGCCAGCAGTTTTCTCCGGGATTCCCCGGTGCAGTACTTC
>NA|NA|TRBV19|TRBJ2-7
CASSITLLRGYEQYF
TGTGCCAGTAGTATTACCCTACTACGGGGGTACGAGCAGTACTTC
>NA|few|TRBV20-1|TRBJ2-1
CSARSTGEVVYNEQFF
TGCAGTGCTAGGAGTACTGGGGAGGTGGTATACAATGAGCAGTTCTTC
>NA|many|TRBV7-8|TRBJ1-4
CASSRGSNNEKLFF
TGTGCCAGCAGCCGGGGGTCCAATAATGAAAAACTGTTTTTT
>NA|NA|TRBV5-1|TRBJ2-1
CASSGGPQPPYNEQFF
TGCGCCAGCAGCGGGGGACCCCAACCCCCCTACAATGAGCAGTTCTTC
>TRBD1|many|TRBV29-1|TRBJ2-5
CSVDGTGLRETQYF
TGCAGCGTTGACGGGACAGGTTTAAGAGAGACCCAGTACTTC
>NA|few|TRBV4-1|TRBJ2-1
CASSQNRVGQFF
TGCGCCAGCAGCCAAAACAGGGTAGGGCAGTTCTTC
>TRBD1|many|TRBV5-4|TRBJ1-2
CASSYSGQLYGYTF
TGTGCCAGCAGTTACTCGGGACAGCTTTATGGCTACACCTTC
>NA|few|TRBV7-2|TRBJ2-7
CASSLMPGALSYEQYF
TGTGCCAGCAGCTTAATGCCAGGGGCGTTGTCCTACGAGCAGTACTTC
>NA|NA|TRBV4-1|TRBJ2-5
CASSQGGVDGETQYF
TGCGCCAGCAGCCAAGGGGGGGTAGACGGTGAGACCCAGTACTTC
>NA|many|TRBV5-6|TRBJ2-7
CASSTRAYEQYF
TGTGCCAGCAGCACCCGGGCATACGAGCAGTACTTC
>NA|NA|TRBV5-1|TRBJ2-3
CASSSVRWTVTDTQYF
TGCGCCAGCAGCTCCGTCCGGTGGACAGTCACAGATACGCAGTATTTT
>TRBD2|many|TRBV20-1|TRBJ2-7
CSAGRGSTYEQYF
TGCAGTGCGGGACGCGGGAGCACCTACGAGCAGTACTTC
>NA|many|TRBV5-1|TRBJ1-3
CASSLGPQGSGNTIYF
TGCGCCAGCAGCTTGGGACCACAGGGCTCTGGAAACACCATATATTTT
>TRBD2|NA|TRBV7-9|TRBJ2-1
CASSLVGLAGDNEQFF
TGTGCCAGCAGCTTAGTGGGACTAGCGGGCGACAATGAGCAGTTCTTC
>TRBD2|NA|TRBV12-3/TRBV12-4|TRBJ2-3
CASSLRLARESNTQYF
TGTGCCAGCAGTTTACGACTAGCACGTGAGTCAAATACGCAGTATTTT
>TRBD2|many|TRBV4-3|TRBJ2-7
CASSQFSGSSYEQYF
TGCGCCAGCAGCCAATTTAGCGGGAGCTCCTACGAGCAGTACTTC
>NA|many|TRBV20-1|TRBJ1-5
CSARGSPISNQPQHF
TGCAGTGCTAGAGGCTCGCCCATTAGCAATCAGCCCCAGCATTTT
>NA|few|TRBV29-1|TRBJ2-1
CSVGSNEQFF
TGCAGCGTTGGGTCGAATGAGCAGTTCTTC
>TRBD2|many|TRBV5-1|TRBJ2-1
CASSSLRIAGVYNEQFF
TGCGCCAGCAGCTCGTTGAGGATAGCGGGGGTCTACAATGAGCAGTTCTTC
>TRBD1|NA|TRBV2|TRBJ1-1
CASRNSGQGAGTEAFF
TGTGCCAGCAGAAACTCGGGACAGGGGGCTGGCACTGAAGCTTTCTTT
>NA|NA|TRBV11-3|TRBJ2-2
CASSLGASTGELFF
TGTGCCAGCAGCTTAGGAGCGAGCACCGGGGAGCTGTTTTTT
>TRBD1|few|TRBV4-2|TRBJ1-2
CASSQDDREAYGYTF
TGTGCCAGCAGCCAAGATGACAGGGAAGCCTATGGCTACACCTTC
>NA|many|TRBV9|TRBJ1-3
CASSAVASSGNTIYF
TGTGCCAGCAGCGCAGTTGCTAGCTCTGGAAACACCATATATTTT
>NA|NA|TRBV4-3|TRBJ2-5
CASSQGAGVTGETQYF
TGCGCCAGCAGCCAAGGGGCGGGAGTGACAGGGGAGACCCAGTACTTC
>NA|once|TRBV28|TRBJ2-7
CASSFYGEQYF
TGTGCCAGCAGTTTCTACGGGGAGCAGTACTTC
>TRBD2|few|TRBV7-9|TRBJ2-2
CATLAGDLTGELFF
TGTGCCACACTAGCGGGGGACCTCACCGGGGAGCTGTTTTTT
>NA|many|TRBV5-1|TRBJ2-1
CASSQSLGSNEQFF
TGCGCCAGCAGCCAGTCGTTAGGGTCCAATGAGCAGTTCTTC
>NA|many|TRBV12-3/TRBV12-4|TRBJ2-1
CASSFSHSYNEQFF
TGTGCCAGCAGTTTTTCCCACTCCTACAATGAGCAGTTCTTC